The sequence of this T cell receptor beta chain was determined in a study of CD8 T cells in Susac syndrome. V was shortened by 3 bases and J by 3 bases, with 7 bases between the two germline ends. The CDR3 spans 13 residues. CDR1 and CDR2 (germline): SNHLY, FYNNEI. With random hexamers, 0.5 to 1 ug RNA was reverse transcribed. TCRdb fed the immunoSEQ multiplex PCR reads into MiXCR, producing one record per CDR3 protein. The sample includes over 140,000 distinct CDR3 sequences, approximately 95% seen only once; the top ten take about 0.15%. This clonotype was obtained from a human donor with Susac syndrome. Sequencing used CD4+ T cells from PBMCs. The chain combines TRBV2 with TRBJ2-3, with unresolved D. CDR3 in DNA: TGTGCCAGCAGTGAGTTTCAGACAGATACGCAGTATTTT. It codes for CASSEFQTDTQYF. The complete variable domain, with remaining parts taken from reference TRBV2 and TRBJ2-3, reads EPEVTQTPSHQVTQMGQEVILRCVPISNHLYFYWYRQILGQKVEFLVSFYNNEISEKSEIFDDQFSVERPDGSNFTLKIRSTKLEDSAMYFCASSEFQTDTQYFGPGTRLTVL.